This TCR beta chain was documented in a study of blood T cell repertoires in COVID-19. The V gene lost 0 bases and the J gene lost 7 bases, with 12 bases spanning the gap. This CDR3 comprises 14 residues. The germline V gene has CDR1 MNHEY and CDR2 SMNVEV (reference sequence). Assay: immunoSEQ multiplex PCR; the TCRdb copy retains only in-frame clones and omits some. The sample shows about 320,000 clones, 87% of them seen only once. V gene TRBV27 combines with J gene TRBJ2-5, with D perhaps TRBD2 (5 bases). The clonotype comes from a woman between 18 and 29 years old who had recovered from COVID-19. Sequencing was performed on PBMCs or T cells enriched from blood (not recorded which). The CDR3 DNA reads TGTGCCAGCAGTTTATCGTCCGGGAAACTGACCCAGTACTTC. Its protein is CASSLSSGKLTQYF.